This TCR beta chain was profiled in a study of blood T cell repertoires in COVID-19. Study context: Sites across the United States, Italy and Spain contributed samples from acute and convalescent COVID-19.

Trimming took 4 bases from V and 0 from J, leaving 12 bases between them. The germline V gene has CDR1 LGHNA and CDR2 YSLEER. There are 15 residues in the CDR3. Cohorts were assigned according to the clinical history that participants reported. Cohort 3 donors counted as recovered after two negative PCRs, clearance, or resolved symptoms. Some clones are missing from TCRdb's copy, which holds only in-frame ones; the method was immunoSEQ multiplex PCR. The sample yields about 260,000 clones, roughly 86% seen once. The sample was PBMCs or T cells enriched from blood (not recorded which). The TCR sequence derives from a woman aged 45-60 years who had recovered from COVID-19. The chain is built from TRBV4-3 and TRBJ1-1, with D possibly being TRBD1 (6 bases). The CDR3 spells CASSLSQGMNTEAFF. CDR3 DNA: TGCGCCAGCAGCCTATCACAGGGAATGAACACTGAAGCTTTCTTT.